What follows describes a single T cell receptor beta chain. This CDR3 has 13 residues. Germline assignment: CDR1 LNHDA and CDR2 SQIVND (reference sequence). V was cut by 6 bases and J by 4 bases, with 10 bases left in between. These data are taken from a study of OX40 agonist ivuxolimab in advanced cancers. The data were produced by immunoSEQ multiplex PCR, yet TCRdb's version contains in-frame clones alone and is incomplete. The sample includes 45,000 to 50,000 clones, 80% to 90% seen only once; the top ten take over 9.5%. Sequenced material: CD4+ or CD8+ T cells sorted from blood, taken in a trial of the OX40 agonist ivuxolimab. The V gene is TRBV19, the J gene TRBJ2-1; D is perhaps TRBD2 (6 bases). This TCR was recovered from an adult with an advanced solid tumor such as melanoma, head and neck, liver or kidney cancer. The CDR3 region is CASSPGTYNEQFF. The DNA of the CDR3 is TGTGCCAGTAGCCCAGGGACTTACAATGAGCAGTTCTTC.